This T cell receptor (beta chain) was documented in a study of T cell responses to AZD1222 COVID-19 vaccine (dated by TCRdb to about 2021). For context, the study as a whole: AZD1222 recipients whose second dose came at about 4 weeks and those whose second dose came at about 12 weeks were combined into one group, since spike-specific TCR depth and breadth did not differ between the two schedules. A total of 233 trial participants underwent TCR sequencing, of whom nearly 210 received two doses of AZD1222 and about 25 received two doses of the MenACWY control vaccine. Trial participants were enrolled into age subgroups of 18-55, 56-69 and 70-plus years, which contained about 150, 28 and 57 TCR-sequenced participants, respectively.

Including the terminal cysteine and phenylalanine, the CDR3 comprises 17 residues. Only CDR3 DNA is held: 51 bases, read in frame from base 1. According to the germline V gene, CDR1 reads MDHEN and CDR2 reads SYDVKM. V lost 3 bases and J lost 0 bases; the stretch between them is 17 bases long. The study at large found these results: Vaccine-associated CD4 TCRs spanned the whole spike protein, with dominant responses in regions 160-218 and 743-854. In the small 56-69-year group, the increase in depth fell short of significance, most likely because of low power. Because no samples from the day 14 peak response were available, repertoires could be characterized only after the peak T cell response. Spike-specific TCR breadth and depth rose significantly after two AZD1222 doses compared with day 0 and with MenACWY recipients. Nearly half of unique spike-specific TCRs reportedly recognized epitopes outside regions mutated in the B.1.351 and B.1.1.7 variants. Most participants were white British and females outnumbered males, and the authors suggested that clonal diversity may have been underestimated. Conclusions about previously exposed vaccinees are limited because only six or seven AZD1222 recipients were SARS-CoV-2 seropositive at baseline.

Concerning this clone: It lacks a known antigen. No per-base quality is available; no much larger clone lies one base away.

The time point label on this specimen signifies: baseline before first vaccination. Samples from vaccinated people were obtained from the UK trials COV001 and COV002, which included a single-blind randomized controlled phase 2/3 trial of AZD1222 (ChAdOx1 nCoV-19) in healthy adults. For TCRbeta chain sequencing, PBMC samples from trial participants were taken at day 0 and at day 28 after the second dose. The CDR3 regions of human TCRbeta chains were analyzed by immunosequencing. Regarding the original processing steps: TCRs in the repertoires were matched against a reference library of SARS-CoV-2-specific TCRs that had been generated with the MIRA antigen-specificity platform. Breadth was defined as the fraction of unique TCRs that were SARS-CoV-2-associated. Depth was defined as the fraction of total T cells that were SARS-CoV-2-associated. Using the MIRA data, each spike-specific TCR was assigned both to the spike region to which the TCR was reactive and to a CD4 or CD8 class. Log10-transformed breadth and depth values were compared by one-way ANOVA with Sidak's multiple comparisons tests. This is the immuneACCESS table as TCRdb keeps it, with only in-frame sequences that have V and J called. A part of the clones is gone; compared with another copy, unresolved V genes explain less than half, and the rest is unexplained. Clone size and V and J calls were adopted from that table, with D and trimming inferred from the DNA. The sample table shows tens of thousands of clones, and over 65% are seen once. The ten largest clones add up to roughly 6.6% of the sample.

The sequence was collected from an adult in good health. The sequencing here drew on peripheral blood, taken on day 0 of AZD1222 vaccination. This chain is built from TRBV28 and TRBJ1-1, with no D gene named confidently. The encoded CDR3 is CASSFYSLRSMNTEAFF. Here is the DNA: TGTGCCAGCAGTTTCTACAGCTTAAGATCCATGAACACTGAAGCTTTCTTT.